Shown below are 15 T cell receptor beta chains from a single sample sequenced in a study of PD-L1 blockade in urothelial cancer. The assay was immunoSEQ multiplex PCR, and TCRdb's table has in-frame clones only and misses some. This sample yields fewer than 50,000 clones, of which roughly 88% are seen a single time; 25% belongs to the top ten. This sample's time point: pretreatment peripheral blood. The source was PBMCs, collected around atezolizumab (anti-PD-L1) treatment. The receptors come from a donor aged 40 or older with urothelial cancer.

This clone occurred once. This rearrangement joins TRBV25-1 to TRBJ2-1; 11 nucleotides line up with TRBD2. There are 18 residues in the CDR3. Looked up from germline, CDR1 is MGHDK and CDR2 is SYGVNS. V was pared by 2 bases and J by 2 bases, with 8 bases of the junction left unmatched. The CDR3 reads CASSEQGSGRVAYNEQFF. The DNA for the CDR3 is TGTGCCAGCAGTGAACAGGGTAGCGGGAGGGTCGCCTACAATGAGCAGTTCTTC.

The chain joins TRBV4-1 to TRBJ1-2; D might be TRBD1 (5 bases). Germline V gives CDR1 MGHRA, CDR2 YSYEKL. The length of the CDR3 is 16 residues. V lost 3 bases, J lost 8 bases, and 22 bases lay in between. CDR3 residues: CASSQTGPAGLEGYTF. The CDR3 region has the DNA TGCGCCAGCAGCCAGACCGGGCCGGCGGGACTTGAGGGCTACACCTTC.

The chain uses TRBV7-9 and TRBJ2-7, with 9 positions matching TRBD1. Losses at the gene ends were 1 base for V and 7 bases for J; bases not matched to a gene: 14. From germline, CDR1 is SEHNR and CDR2 FQNEAQ (reference sequence). This CDR3 has 17 amino acids. This CDR3 reads CASSLGSGTGPGGEQYF. The CDR3, as DNA: TGTGCCAGCAGCTTAGGGTCCGGGACAGGGCCAGGGGGGGAGCAGTACTTC.

Sample share makes this clone medium-sized. The rearrangement uses TRBV5-1 and TRBJ2-7, with 9 bases identical to TRBD2. In germline, CDR1 is SGHRS, CDR2 YFSETQ. This CDR3 is built from 15 residues. After removal of 0 bases from V and 7 bases from J, the junction contained 8 bases not matched to a gene. The CDR3 here is CASSLDPAGGYEQYF. CDR3 coding DNA: TGCGCCAGCAGCTTGGATCCAGCGGGAGGTTATGAGCAGTACTTC.

In this sample, this clone turned up once. V usage is TRBV4-3 and J usage is TRBJ1-3; weak D call: TRBD1 (5 bases). Trimming stripped 5 bases from V and 0 bases from J, with 20 bases between. Germline-derived CDR1 and CDR2 are LGHNA and YSLEER. The CDR3 has 18 residues. CDR3 loop: CASSAGYRSHHSGNTIYF. The CDR3, as DNA: TGCGCCAGCAGCGCCGGGTACAGGAGCCATCACTCTGGAAACACCATATATTTT.

This clone was detected only a few times. The gene calls are TRBV5-4 and TRBJ2-7, with 8 bases lining up with TRBD1. From germline, CDR1 is SGHNT and CDR2 YYREEE (reference sequence). CDR3 size: 16 residues. J gave up 5 bases and V 4 bases, and 14 bases lay outside the gene matches. Written as DNA, the CDR3 is TGTGCCAGCAGCCACCCCCGGGGGCAGGGGGCTGACGAGCAGTACTTC. Amino acids: CASSHPRGQGADEQYF.

In this sample, this clone turned up once. The gene calls are TRBV6-5 and TRBJ2-7; 7 bases align to TRBD2. This CDR3 has 15 residues. V lost 0 bases, J lost 7 bases, and 9 bases stayed unmatched. Germline CDR1 is MNHEY and CDR2 is SVGAGI. CDR3 bases: TGTGCCAGCAGTTACTCGGGTTGGTGGGAGGGGGAGCAGTACTTC. It specifies CASSYSGWWEGEQYF.

The CDR3 loop reads CASSRGFNQPQHF. Here the CDR3 DNA reads TGTGCCAGCAGTCGGGGATTCAATCAGCCCCAGCATTTT. The rearrangement joins TRBV27 to TRBJ1-5; unclear D gene. CDR3 length: 13 residues. The V gene lost 5 bases and the J gene lost 3 bases, with 8 bases spanning the gap. Looked up from germline, CDR1 is MNHEY and CDR2 is SMNVEV (reference sequence).

The chain uses TRBV18 and TRBJ1-5; TRBD1 might be the D (6 bases). The germline V gene encodes CDR1 KGHSH and CDR2 LQKENI. Trimming pared 0 bases from V and 9 bases from J, leaving 9 bases between. CDR3 length: 13 residues. The CDR3 loop reads CASSPPGGGPQHF. The CDR3 region has the DNA TGTGCCAGCTCACCACCGGGAGGGGGGCCCCAGCATTTT.

J is TRBJ2-7 and V is TRBV20-1; D is perhaps TRBD2 (5 bases). Trimming removed 3 bases at V and 2 bases at J, with 5 bases between. CDR1 and CDR2 (germline): DFQATT, SNEGSKA (reference sequence). The CDR3 covers 11 residues. The CDR3 DNA follows: TGCAGTGCTAGGCGGGCCTACGAGCAGTACTTC. It yields the protein CSARRAYEQYF.

The chain combines TRBV4-1 with TRBJ2-5, with a tentative D call TRBD1 (5 bases). Trimming left V 4 bases short and J 3 bases short, with 15 bases between. Germline assignment: CDR1 MGHRA and CDR2 YSYEKL. The CDR3 length is 15 residues. CDR3 sequence (DNA): TGCGCCAGCAGCCCCAGGTGGCTAGGGGAAGAGACCCAGTACTTC. Its protein is CASSPRWLGEETQYF.

The chain carries TRBV18 and TRBJ1-2; the D is unclear. Germline V lookup: CDR1 KGHSH, CDR2 LQKENI. The CDR3 is 16 residues long. Trimming cost V 6 bases and J 0 bases, with 17 bases left between them. CDR3 loop: CASSTSSPGANYGYTF. The CDR3 bases are TGTGCCAGCTCCACCTCGAGTCCCGGGGCTAACTATGGCTACACCTTC.

This sequence joins TRBV6-5 and TRBJ1-6; tentative D call: TRBD1 (6 bases). The CDR3 is 15 amino acids. Germline V CDR1 and CDR2: MNHEY, SVGAGI. Trimming removed 0 bases at V and 7 bases at J, with 10 bases between. The CDR3 bases are TGTGCCAGCAGTTACTCGATCAGGGGAAATTCACCCCTCCACTTT. Translation: CASSYSIRGNSPLHF.

The chain has TRBV7-6 and TRBJ2-7, with TRBD2 matching over 14 bases. The CDR3 consists of 17 residues. Germline trimming cut 6 bases from V and 2 bases from J; bases unmatched to any gene: 9. Germline CDR1 SGHVS, CDR2 FNYEAQ. The CDR3: CASRPGLAGGIPYEQYF. CDR3 DNA sequence: TGTGCCAGCAGGCCCGGACTAGCGGGAGGCATTCCCTACGAGCAGTACTTC.

This clone was observed a few times. The V and J genes are TRBV27 and TRBJ1-1; tentative D call: TRBD1 (6 bases). Trimming removed 0 bases at V and 6 bases at J, with 11 bases between. Germline CDR1 MNHEY, CDR2 SMNVEV (reference sequence). The CDR3 has 14 residues. CDR3 DNA: TGTGCCAGCAGTTTATCTCCGACAGGCCCTGAAGCTTTCTTT. Translation gives CASSLSPTGPEAFF.